The 15 T cell receptor beta chains below come from one sample, sequenced in a study of cytomegalovirus exposure and HLA in healthy donors. Amplification used 60 Vbeta primers and 13 Jbeta primers. Method: immunoSEQ multiplex PCR; TCRdb's copy keeps in-frame clones and lacks some. The sample lists 30,000 to 40,000 clones, roughly 67% occurring once. The specimen was PBMCs. These receptors originate from a man aged 35 to 55 in good health and CMV-seropositive.

The J gene is TRBJ2-1, the V gene TRBV9, with D maybe TRBD2 (7 bases). The CDR3 is 15 residues long. V was trimmed by 0 bases and J by 5 bases, leaving 12 bases between them. Germline loops: CDR1 SGDLS, CDR2 YYNGEE. The CDR3 region is CASSVGGGPHNEQFF. The CDR3 bases are TGTGCCAGCAGCGTAGGCGGGGGCCCCCACAATGAGCAGTTCTTC. The full variable domain, rest sourced from reference TRBV9 and TRBJ2-1, is DSGVTQTPKHLITATGQRVTLRCSPRSGDLSVYWYQQSLDQGLQFLIQYYNGEERAKGNILERFSAQQFPDLHSELNLSSLELGDSALYFCASSVGGGPHNEQFFGPGTRLTVL.

The chain has TRBV6-5 and TRBJ1-6, with D possibly being TRBD1 (5 bases). Germline V CDR1 and CDR2: MNHEY, SVGAGI. The CDR3 runs to 14 residues. Trimming stripped 8 bases from V and 9 bases from J, with 17 bases between. In nucleotides, the CDR3 is TGTGCCAGCGGCGCTGGCCGGGGGGGTTCACCCCTCCACTTT. It is translated as CASGAGRGGSPLHF.

The chain uses TRBV28 and TRBJ1-6; D may be TRBD1 (6 bases). Trimming took off 7 bases at V and 0 bases at J, with 10 bases between the two ends. The CDR3 runs to 15 residues. CDR1 is MDHEN, CDR2 SYDVKM, per germline. The CDR3 DNA reads as TGTGCCAGCAATGACAGGAGCTCCTATAATTCACCCCTCCACTTT. Its protein is CASNDRSSYNSPLHF.

This clone was observed a few times. The chain links TRBV6-5 to TRBJ2-3; TRBD1 might be the D (5 bases). The germline gives CDR1 MNHEY, CDR2 SVGAGI. Trimming left V 6 bases short and J 6 bases short, with 16 bases between. CDR3 length equals 14 residues. This CDR3 is CASSPPDRRDTQYF. In DNA form, the CDR3 reads TGTGCCAGCAGCCCCCCCGACAGACGCGATACGCAGTATTTT.

The chain has TRBV19 and TRBJ2-2, with 7 bases aligning to TRBD1. The CDR3 has 16 amino acids. The ends lost 5 bases at V and 1 base at J; junction bases unmatched: 7. Germline-derived CDR1 and CDR2 are LNHDA and SQIVND (reference sequence). CDR3 loop: CASSPPGTVNTGELFF. DNA of the CDR3: TGTGCCAGTAGTCCCCCCGGGACAGTGAACACCGGGGAGCTGTTTTTT.

The rearrangement joins TRBV7-2 to TRBJ1-5, with D maybe TRBD1 (5 bases). CDR3 length: 13 residues. Per the germline V gene, CDR1 is SGHTA and CDR2 is FQGNSA. V was clipped by 1 base and J by 6 bases, with 7 bases between them. This CDR3 reads CASSLVGGQPQHF. The DNA of the CDR3 is TGTGCCAGCAGCTTAGTGGGGGGTCAGCCCCAGCATTTT.

The CDR3 region is CASSPLQGKNEQYF. CDR3 nucleotide sequence: TGTGCCAGCAGCCCGCTGCAGGGCAAGAACGAGCAGTACTTC. The chain has TRBV11-2 and TRBJ2-7, with a possible D match to TRBD1 (5 bases). Trimming shortened V by 5 bases and J by 5 bases, and 16 bases separated the two germline ends. The CDR3 is made up of 14 amino acids. Germline CDR1 SGHAT, CDR2 FQNNGV.

The chain couples TRBV6-5 to TRBJ2-7; 10 bases fit TRBD1. This CDR3 is 15 amino acids long. The V gene end was trimmed by 6 bases and the J gene end by 1 base; junction bases not matched to a gene: 6. Germline lookup yields CDR1 MNHEY and CDR2 SVGAGI. Written as DNA, the CDR3 is TGTGCCAGCAGCCAAGGGACAGGGGATTCCTACGAGCAGTACTTC. It yields the protein CASSQGTGDSYEQYF.

With regard to this clone: Other nucleotide sequences in the sample specify the same CDR3. The chain combines TRBV4-1 with TRBJ1-5, with 8 bases aligning to TRBD1. CDR1 is MGHRA and CDR2 is YSYEKL in the germline V gene. Trimming took 1 base from V and 1 from J; bases not matched to a gene: 9. The CDR3 length is 18 residues. CDR3 loop: CASSQVVSQGASNQPQHF. The CDR3 DNA reads as TGCGCCAGCAGCCAAGTGGTTTCCCAGGGGGCGAGCAATCAGCCCCAGCATTTT.

The CDR3 loop is CASSPGGSSTDTQYF. The DNA for the CDR3 is TGTGCCAGCAGCCCAGGGGGAAGTAGCACAGATACGCAGTATTTT. The V gene is TRBV9, the J gene TRBJ2-3, with 7 bases matching TRBD1. V shed 4 bases and J 0 bases; nucleotides not matched to a gene: 5. CDR1 is SGDLS and CDR2 is YYNGEE in the germline V gene. This CDR3 spans 15 amino acids.

V gene TRBV11-1 combines with J gene TRBJ2-1, with TRBD2 identical over 9 bases. CDR3 size: 14 residues. In germline, CDR1 is SGHAT, CDR2 FQDESV (reference sequence). The V and J ends lost 4 bases and 7 bases, in that order; junction bases with no gene match: 5. CDR3 DNA sequence: TGTGCCAGCAGCTCCGGCGGGGGGGCGAATGAGCAGTTCTTC. Residues: CASSSGGGANEQFF.

V and J are TRBV29-1 and TRBJ2-7, with D uncertain. CDR1 is SQVTM and CDR2 is ANQGSEA in the germline V gene. V dropped 1 base and J dropped 0 bases, with 10 bases sitting between them. CDR3 length equals 14 residues. CDR3 residues: CSVEGAASSYEQYF. In DNA, the CDR3 is TGCAGCGTTGAAGGCGCGGCTAGCTCCTACGAGCAGTACTTC.

There are a few counts of this clone. CDR3 loop: CASSPSGGVDTEAFF. The CDR3 DNA reads TGTGCCAGCAGCCCTTCAGGGGGCGTGGACACTGAAGCTTTCTTT. The rearrangement uses TRBV5-4 and TRBJ1-1; 8 positions agree with TRBD1. Germline values: CDR1 SGHNT, CDR2 YYREEE (reference sequence). V lost 4 bases to trimming and J lost 3 bases; unmatched junction nucleotides: 8. The CDR3 covers 15 residues.

In regard to this clone: This sample includes further DNA sequences coding for the same CDR3. The chain carries TRBV7-2 and TRBJ2-5; perhaps TRBD1 as D (6 bases). Trimming left V 5 bases short and J 5 bases short, with 12 bases between. The V gene's germline CDR1 is SGHTA and CDR2 FQGNSA. The CDR3 totals 13 residues. The chain's CDR3 is CASSVRGGETQYF. The CDR3, as DNA: TGTGCCAGCAGCGTCAGGGGTGGGGAGACCCAGTACTTC.

The chain couples TRBV5-1 to TRBJ2-5; the D gene is possibly TRBD2 (6 bases). The CDR3 sequence is 15 residues long. CDR1 and CDR2 (germline): SGHRS, YFSETQ. Trimming shortened V by 1 base and J by 5 bases, and 15 bases separated the two germline ends. This CDR3 is CASSLQGGYGETQYF. Here the CDR3 DNA reads TGCGCCAGCAGCTTGCAGGGAGGTTATGGTGAGACCCAGTACTTC. The whole variable domain, filled in from reference TRBV5-1 and TRBJ2-5, reads KAGVTQTPRYLIKTRGQQVTLSCSPISGHRSVSWYQQTPGQGLQFLFEYFSETQRNKGNFPGRFSGRQFSNSRSEMNVSTLELGDSALYLCASSLQGGYGETQYFGPGTRLLVL.